What follows is one T cell receptor (beta chain) and its context. This clonotype has a count of ten or more. Which antigen it targets is not known. The record has no base qualities; no much larger clone is one base away. This specimen belongs to a study of regulatory T cells in long-lasting Graves disease (dated by TCRdb to the early 2020s). The study in broad terms: Patients with newly diagnosed Graves' disease had been on antithyroid drugs for under 3 months. A total of roughly 35 samples underwent TCR sequencing: about 13 from persistent and approximately 20 from newly diagnosed Graves' disease patients. The study was registered as a clinical trial and conducted in China. Patients with persistent Graves' disease were compared with patients with newly diagnosed Graves' disease using TCR sequencing and RNA sequencing of peripheral blood.

Measured from the cysteine to the phenylalanine, the CDR3 is 13 residues long. Just the 39-base CDR3 DNA is kept, in frame starting at base 1. V drops 8 bases and J drops 0 bases, leaving 10 bases in between. The germline V gene provides CDR1 KGHDR and CDR2 SFDVKD. The meaning of the sample's time point label: newly diagnosed GD, antithyroid drugs for less than 3 months. For both TCR sequencing and RNA sequencing, RNA was extracted from PBMCs using TRIzol. The diagnosis of Graves' disease followed American Thyroid Association guidelines. The patients came from an endocrinology department in Xi'an, China. Each patient gave approximately 9.7 milliliters of peripheral blood, collected in an EDTA anticoagulant tube. Ficoll Paque Plus density gradient separation was used to isolate PBMCs, and no further T cell sorting was done. An Agilent 2100 Bioanalyzer and agarose gel were used to assess RNA quality, and a NanoDrop 2000 was used to measure RNA concentration.

Beyond this particular receptor, the publication reports: Sequencing and analysis were limited to the TCR beta chain. Only peripheral blood was studied, because thyroid tissue, the primary lesion, was inaccessible. A larger number of public clonotypes was shared among persistent patients (around 3,000) than among newly diagnosed patients (around 880). Preferential use of TRBV28, TRBJ1-2 and TRBJ2-5 was observed in persistent disease, whereas TRBV20-1 and TRBJ2-1 were favored in newly diagnosed disease. As a limitation, the authors acknowledged that the small sample size may reduce accuracy. Compared with newly diagnosed patients, patients with persistent Graves' disease had lower TCR Shannon entropy and fewer highly expanded clones, which suggests clonal expansion.

The library was built by means of multiplex PCR. These reads were obtained on an Illumina HiSeq 4000. CDR3 regions were amplified by Arm-PCR with iRepertoire HTBI primers to construct TCR beta libraries. Gel purification was performed on PCR products prior to sequencing. Per the original workflow: Gene usage analysis of CDR3 amino acid clonotypes relied on the roughly 60 TRBV and about 13 TRBJ segments identified across samples. Filtered high-quality paired reads were merged into contigs using COPE and FqMerger. BLAST was used to align contigs to IMGT TRBV, TRBD and TRBJ reference genes, with CDR3 defined following IMGT. Highly expanded clones were defined as clonotypes with a frequency above 0.1%. Shannon entropy was used to measure repertoire diversity, and the Gini coefficient was used to measure V-J evenness. A clonotype found in more than one individual was treated as public. TCRdb reworked the public reads: Q25 trimming with fastp, MiXCR clone assembly, productive beta chains retained. Rows with a matching CDR3 protein are joined into one entry that keeps the most common DNA and genes. These V and J calls originate from TCRdb's pipeline instead of the authors' own analysis. Across this sample there are about 440,000 distinct CDR3 sequences, with 15% seen only once. The ten largest clones add up to around 17% of the sample.

The same data also went into a second study, on T cells in Graves' hyperthyroidism and ophthalmopathy. Looking at the second paper: Graves' hyperthyroidism was defined as stable when no progression to ophthalmopathy occurred over 18 months of follow-up. The hyperthyroidism patients were between 18 and 65 years old and newly diagnosed, with a disease duration of less than 2 months. Patients with uncontrolled infections, other autoimmune diseases, pregnancy or lactation were excluded. Diagnoses were established on the basis of clinical symptoms, serum thyroxine and TRAb, thyroid ultrasound, and orbital computed tomography. A first-round RT-PCR of the TCR CDR3 used the HTBI primer set with the Qiagen OneStep RT-PCR kit. Blood samples also contained most of the expanded thyroid clonotypes (frequency above 0.001), which suggests that blood repertoires may reflect thyroid immune responses. A model built on a 13 V-J signature distinguished ophthalmopathy from stable hyperthyroidism, reaching approximately 89% sensitivity and under 84% specificity in cross-validation and 80%/75% in testing. In validation, the model predicted progression to ophthalmopathy a median of approximately 6.3 months before onset, with roughly 71% sensitivity and around 76% specificity. To identify distinguishing TCR V-J signatures, a discovery cohort of 95 to 100 patients was used, comprising 43 with Graves' ophthalmopathy and some 60 with stable Graves' hyperthyroidism. Prospective prediction of ophthalmopathy was tested in an independent validation cohort of 18 to 20 hyperthyroidism patients and 17 patients who later progressed to ophthalmopathy. The roughly 99 discovery patients were divided at random into training and test sets in a 7:3 ratio. Thyroid tissue and blood T-cell repertoires from six Graves' hyperthyroidism patients were also compared in the study. After blood sampling, hyperthyroidism patients were treated with methimazole at a starting dose of 30 mg daily, and ophthalmopathy patients were treated with high-dose intravenous methylprednisolone. A second multiplex PCR round built the libraries, followed by size selection and purification. The libraries were sequenced on an Illumina HiSeq2000 using paired-end 100 bp reads. SOAPnuke was used to process the raw data, with reads discarded if the reads contained adapters or uncalled bases, had a mean Phred below 15, or lacked an exact constant-primer or identifier match. High-quality paired reads were merged with COPE v1.2.5, and unique nucleotide sequences were defined as clonotypes. MiTCR v1.1 was used to align the clonotypes against IMGT TRBV, TRBD and TRBJ reference segments. Analysis was restricted to V-J combinations with a frequency above 0.0001, which covered 99.2% of repertoires. The TCS score was defined as the ratio of F50 (clonal expansion) to E x V (chaos), calculated using BLOSUM62-based TCRdist between CDR3 peptides within each V-J. Welch's t-statistics and random forest reduced around 520 V-J features to 13, which were used in a naive Bayes classifier (R e1071). Sample size was not statistically predetermined, and blinding of investigators to group allocation was not performed. TCR Vbeta CDR3 sequencing of roughly 140 peripheral blood samples (roughly 41 ophthalmopathy, 75 to 80 hyperthyroidism and roughly 17 progressor patients) is reported in the paper.

The sequencing used peripheral blood mononuclear cells (PBMCs), collected at new diagnosis, from a patient treated with antithyroid drugs. The TCR originated in a woman between 25 and 40 years old with Graves disease. Donor details come from another sample of the same person, matched by shared clones. Recombination joined TRBV24-1 with TRBJ2-7; possibly the D gene is TRBD2, per 6 matching bases. Here the CDR3 is given as CATMREASYEQYF. The DNA is as follows: TGTGCCACCATGCGGGAAGCCTCCTACGAGCAGTACTTC.